This T cell receptor beta chain was identified during a study of shared clonotypes between healthy human individuals. On the study more broadly: Each donor's CD8 memory used one plate, CD8 naive two, each CD4 subset three.

Free of recent acute infections or vaccinations, the donors were healthy HIV-negative adults. To note about this clone: What it binds is not known.

Looked up from germline, CDR1 is MGHRA and CDR2 is YSYEKL. V gave up 0 bases and J gave up 4 bases, with 18 bases separating them. CDR3 length: 17 residues. The data were produced by immunoSEQ multiplex PCR, yet TCRdb's version contains in-frame clones alone and is incomplete. The sample lists 2 million or so clones, approximately 95% occurring once. General study results and limits: Lower generation probabilities were found for non-shared clonotypes than for those shared by all four donors. Generally, naive subsets came out with larger estimated richness than memory subsets.

Sequenced input: naive CD4+ T cells sorted from blood. As for subset: CD45RA+ positively selected. The sequence derives from a man aged 18 to 30 in good health. The J gene is TRBJ1-2, the V gene TRBV4-1; tentatively, D is TRBD1 (5 bases). The CDR3 nucleotides read TGCGCCAGCAGCCAAGATCGGCTCAGGGCCCTATCCTATGGCTACACCTTC. Translation gives CASSQDRLRALSYGYTF.